The clone carrying this T cell receptor (beta chain) was counted once. Its specificity is not known. V dropped 4 bases and J dropped 1 base, with 14 bases sitting between them. The CDR3 runs 15 residues. Germline CDR1 and CDR2: SGHRS and YFSETQ. The data stem from a study of cytomegalovirus exposure and HLA in healthy donors. General study findings and limits: In a later analysis, at a false discovery rate of 0.05, fewer than 20,000 TCR beta sequences matched HLA alleles.

A multiplex PCR was run with 60 Vbeta primers and 13 Jbeta primers. Here immunoSEQ multiplex PCR was the method, and the copy in TCRdb shows in-frame clones only, minus some. The sample shows approximately 160,000 clones, almost 85% of them seen only once. Specimen: PBMCs. The origin of this receptor is a girl aged 10 to 17 in good health and CMV-seropositive. The V call is TRBV5-1, the J call TRBJ1-1, with D perhaps TRBD1 (6 bases). The CDR3, as DNA: TGCGCCAGCAGCATAACAGGGTCGGGGAACACTGAAGCTTTCTTT. This sequence encodes CASSITGSGNTEAFF.